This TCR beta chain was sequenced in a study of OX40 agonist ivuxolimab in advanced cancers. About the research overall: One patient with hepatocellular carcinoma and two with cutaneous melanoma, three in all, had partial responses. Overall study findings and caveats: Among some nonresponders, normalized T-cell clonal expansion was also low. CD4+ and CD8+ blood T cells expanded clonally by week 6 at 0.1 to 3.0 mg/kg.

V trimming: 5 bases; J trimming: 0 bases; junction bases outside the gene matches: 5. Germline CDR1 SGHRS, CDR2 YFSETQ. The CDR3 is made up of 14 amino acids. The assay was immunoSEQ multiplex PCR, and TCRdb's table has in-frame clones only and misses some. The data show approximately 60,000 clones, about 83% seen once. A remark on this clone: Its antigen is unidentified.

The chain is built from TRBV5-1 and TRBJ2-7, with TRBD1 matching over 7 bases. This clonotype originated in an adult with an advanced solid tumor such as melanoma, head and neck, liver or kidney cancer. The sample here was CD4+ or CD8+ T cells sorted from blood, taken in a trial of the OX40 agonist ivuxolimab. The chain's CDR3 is CASSLGGSSYEQYF. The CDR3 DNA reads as TGCGCCAGCAGTTTAGGGGGCTCCTCCTACGAGCAGTACTTC. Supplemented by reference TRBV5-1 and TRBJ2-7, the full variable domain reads KAGVTQTPRYLIKTRGQQVTLSCSPISGHRSVSWYQQTPGQGLQFLFEYFSETQRNKGNFPGRFSGRQFSNSRSEMNVSTLELGDSALYLCASSLGGSSYEQYFGPGTRLTVT.